The clone carrying this T cell receptor (beta chain) occurred a few times. Its specificity is not known. This sample is drawn from a study of identical twins. General study points: It was possible that invariant MAIT and iNKT cells partly confounded the zero-insertion analyses. There was more out-of-frame TCR alpha sharing in monozygotic twins than models estimated.

TCRdb re-derived calls from the 5' RACE reads in MiXCR, one entry per CDR3 protein. The top ten clones hold 0.44% of a sample with around 490,000 distinct CDR3 sequences, roughly 15% of them seen once. Germline values: CDR1 SGHRS, CDR2 YFSETQ. The CDR3 runs 15 residues. The V end lost 3 bases, the J end lost 3 bases, and 13 bases lay between the germline ends. Healthy Caucasians, and only they, were the donors. The same sample was also used in a study of yellow fever vaccine responses in identical twins.

This receptor was taken from a young woman in good health. The V call is TRBV5-1, the J call TRBJ2-1; D not certain. The specimen sequenced was CD4+ T cells sorted from blood. Here the CDR3 DNA reads TGCGCCAGCAGCTCCTTGGATAGAGACTACAATGAGCAGTTCTTC. It specifies CASSSLDRDYNEQFF.